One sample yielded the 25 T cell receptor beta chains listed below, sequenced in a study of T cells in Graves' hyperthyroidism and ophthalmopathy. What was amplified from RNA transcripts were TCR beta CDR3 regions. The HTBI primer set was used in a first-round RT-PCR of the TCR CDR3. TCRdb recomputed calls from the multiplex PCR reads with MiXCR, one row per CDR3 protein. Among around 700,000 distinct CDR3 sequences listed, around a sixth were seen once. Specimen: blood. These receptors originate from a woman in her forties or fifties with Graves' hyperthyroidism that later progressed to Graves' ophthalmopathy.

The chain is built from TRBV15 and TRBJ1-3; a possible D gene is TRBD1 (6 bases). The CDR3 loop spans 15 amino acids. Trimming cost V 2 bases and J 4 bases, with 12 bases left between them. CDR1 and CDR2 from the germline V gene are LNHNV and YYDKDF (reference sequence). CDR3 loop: CATSRSKGGGNTIYF. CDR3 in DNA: TGTGCCACCAGCAGAAGCAAGGGGGGAGGAAACACCATATATTTT.

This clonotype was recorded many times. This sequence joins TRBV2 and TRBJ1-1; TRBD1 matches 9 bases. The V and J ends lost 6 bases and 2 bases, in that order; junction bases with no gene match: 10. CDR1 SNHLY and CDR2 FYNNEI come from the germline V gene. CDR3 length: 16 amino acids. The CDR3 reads CASRLNRGPKNTEAFF. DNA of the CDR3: TGTGCCAGCAGACTAAACAGGGGGCCGAAAAACACTGAAGCTTTCTTT.

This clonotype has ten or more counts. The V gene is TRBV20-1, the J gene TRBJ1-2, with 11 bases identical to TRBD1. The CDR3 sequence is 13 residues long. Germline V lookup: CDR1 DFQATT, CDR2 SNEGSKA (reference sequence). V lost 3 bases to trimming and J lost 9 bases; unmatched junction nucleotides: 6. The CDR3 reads CSASPGQGGSYTF. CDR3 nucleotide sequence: TGCAGTGCTAGCCCGGGACAGGGGGGAAGCTACACCTTC.

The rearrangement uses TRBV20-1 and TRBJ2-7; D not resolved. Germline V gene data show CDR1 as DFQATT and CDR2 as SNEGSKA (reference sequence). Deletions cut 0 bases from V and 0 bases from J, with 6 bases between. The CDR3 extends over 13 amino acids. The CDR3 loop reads CSAREPGSYEQYF. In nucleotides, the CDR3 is TGCAGTGCTAGAGAACCGGGCTCCTACGAGCAGTACTTC.

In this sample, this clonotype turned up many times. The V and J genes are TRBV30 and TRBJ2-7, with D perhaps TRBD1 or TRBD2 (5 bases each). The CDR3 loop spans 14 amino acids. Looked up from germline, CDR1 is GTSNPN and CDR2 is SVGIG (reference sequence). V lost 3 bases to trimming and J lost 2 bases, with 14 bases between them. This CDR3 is CAWRGVTGPYEQYF. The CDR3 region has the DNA TGTGCCTGGAGAGGAGTGACGGGACCCTACGAGCAGTACTTC.

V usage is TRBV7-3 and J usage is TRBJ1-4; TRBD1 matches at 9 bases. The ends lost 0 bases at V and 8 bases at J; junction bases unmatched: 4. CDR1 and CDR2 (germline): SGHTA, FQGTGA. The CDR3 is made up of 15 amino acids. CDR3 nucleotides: TGTGCCAGCAGCTTAACCGGGACAGGGAACGAAAAACTGTTTTTT. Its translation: CASSLTGTGNEKLFF.

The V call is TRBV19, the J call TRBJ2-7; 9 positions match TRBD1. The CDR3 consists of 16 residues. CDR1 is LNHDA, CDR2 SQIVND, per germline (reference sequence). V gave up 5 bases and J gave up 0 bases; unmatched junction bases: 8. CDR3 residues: CASSPGPGQGSYEQYF. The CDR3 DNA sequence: TGTGCCAGTAGTCCGGGGCCGGGACAGGGCTCCTACGAGCAGTACTTC.

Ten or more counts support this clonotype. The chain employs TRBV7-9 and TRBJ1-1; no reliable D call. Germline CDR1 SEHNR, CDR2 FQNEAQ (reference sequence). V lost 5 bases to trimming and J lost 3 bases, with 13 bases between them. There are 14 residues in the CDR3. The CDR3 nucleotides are TGTGCCAGCAGCCTTATTGTGTCTGACACTGAAGCTTTCTTT. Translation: CASSLIVSDTEAFF.

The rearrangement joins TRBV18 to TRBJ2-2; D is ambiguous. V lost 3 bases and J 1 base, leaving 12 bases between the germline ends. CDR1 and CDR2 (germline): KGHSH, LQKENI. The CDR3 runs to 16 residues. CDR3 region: CASSPVPQKNTGELFF. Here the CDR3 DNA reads TGTGCCAGCTCACCGGTGCCACAGAAGAACACCGGGGAGCTGTTTTTT. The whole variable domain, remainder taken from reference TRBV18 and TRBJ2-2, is NAGVMQNPRHLVRRRGQEARLRCSPMKGHSHVYWYRQLPEEGLKFMVYLQKENIIDESGMPKERFSAEFPKEGPSILRIQQVVRGDSAAYFCASSPVPQKNTGELFFGEGSRLTVL.

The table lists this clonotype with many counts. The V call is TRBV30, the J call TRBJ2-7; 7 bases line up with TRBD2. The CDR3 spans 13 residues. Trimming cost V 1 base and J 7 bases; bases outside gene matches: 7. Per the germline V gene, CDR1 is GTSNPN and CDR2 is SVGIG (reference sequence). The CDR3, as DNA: TGTGCCTGGAGTGGTGCCAGGGAGGGAGAGCAGTACTTC. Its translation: CAWSGAREGEQYF.

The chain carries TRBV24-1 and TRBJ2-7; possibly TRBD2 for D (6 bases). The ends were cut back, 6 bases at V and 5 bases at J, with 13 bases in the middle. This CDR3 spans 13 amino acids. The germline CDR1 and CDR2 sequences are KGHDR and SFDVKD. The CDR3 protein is CATSPGGGNEQYF. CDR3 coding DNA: TGTGCCACCAGTCCGGGCGGAGGGAACGAGCAGTACTTC.

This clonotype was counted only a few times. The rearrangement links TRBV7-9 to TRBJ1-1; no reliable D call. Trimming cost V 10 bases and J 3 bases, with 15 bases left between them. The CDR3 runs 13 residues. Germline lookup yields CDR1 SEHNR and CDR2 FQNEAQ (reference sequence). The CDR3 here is CATQTSPDTEAFF. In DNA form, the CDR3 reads TGTGCCACCCAGACGTCACCCGACACTGAAGCTTTCTTT. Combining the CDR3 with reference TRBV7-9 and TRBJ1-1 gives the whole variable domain DTGVSQNPRHKITKRGQNVTFRCDPISEHNRLYWYRQTLGQGPEFLTYFQNEAQLEKSRLLSDRFSAERPKGSFSTLEIQRTEQGDSAMYLCATQTSPDTEAFFGQGTRLTVV.

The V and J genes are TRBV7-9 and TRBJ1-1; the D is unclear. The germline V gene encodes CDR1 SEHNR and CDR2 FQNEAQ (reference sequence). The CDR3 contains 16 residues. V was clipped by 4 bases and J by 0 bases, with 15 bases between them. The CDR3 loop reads CASSSSEVRMNTEAFF. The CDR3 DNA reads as TGTGCCAGCAGCTCCTCGGAGGTCCGCATGAACACTGAAGCTTTCTTT. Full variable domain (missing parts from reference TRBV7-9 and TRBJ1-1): DTGVSQNPRHKITKRGQNVTFRCDPISEHNRLYWYRQTLGQGPEFLTYFQNEAQLEKSRLLSDRFSAERPKGSFSTLEIQRTEQGDSAMYLCASSSSEVRMNTEAFFGQGTRLTVV.

This CDR3 reads CASSPDTGNAYEQYF. CDR3 DNA sequence: TGTGCCAGCTCACCGGATACAGGGAACGCCTACGAGCAGTACTTC. The chain carries TRBV18 and TRBJ2-7; TRBD1 might be the D (6 bases). Trimming removed 3 bases from V and 2 bases from J, with 14 bases in between. The germline V gene has CDR1 KGHSH and CDR2 LQKENI. The CDR3 sequence is 15 residues long.

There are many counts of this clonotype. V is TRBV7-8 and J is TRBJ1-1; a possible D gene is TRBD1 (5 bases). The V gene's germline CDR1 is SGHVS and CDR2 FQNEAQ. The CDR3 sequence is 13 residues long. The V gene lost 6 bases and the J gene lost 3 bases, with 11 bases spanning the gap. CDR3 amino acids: CASRRGTDTEAFF. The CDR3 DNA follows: TGTGCCAGCAGACGAGGGACGGACACTGAAGCTTTCTTT.

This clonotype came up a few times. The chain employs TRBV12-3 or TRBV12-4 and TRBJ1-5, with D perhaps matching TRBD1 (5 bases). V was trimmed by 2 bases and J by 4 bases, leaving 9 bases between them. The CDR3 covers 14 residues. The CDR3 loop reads CASSLYGGNQPQHF. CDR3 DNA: TGTGCCAGCAGTTTATATGGGGGAAATCAGCCCCAGCATTTT.

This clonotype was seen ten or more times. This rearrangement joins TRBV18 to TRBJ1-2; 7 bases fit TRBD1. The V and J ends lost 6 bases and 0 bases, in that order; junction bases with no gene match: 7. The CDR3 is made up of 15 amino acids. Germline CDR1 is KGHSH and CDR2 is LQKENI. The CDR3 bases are TGTGCCAGCTCGCCCAGACAGGGCCCTAACTATGGCTACACCTTC. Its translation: CASSPRQGPNYGYTF.

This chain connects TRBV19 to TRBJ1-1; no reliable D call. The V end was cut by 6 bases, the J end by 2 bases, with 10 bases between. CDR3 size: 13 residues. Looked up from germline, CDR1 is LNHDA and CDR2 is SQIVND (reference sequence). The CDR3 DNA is TGTGCCAGTAGCGCTACCCGTAACACTGAAGCTTTCTTT. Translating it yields CASSATRNTEAFF.

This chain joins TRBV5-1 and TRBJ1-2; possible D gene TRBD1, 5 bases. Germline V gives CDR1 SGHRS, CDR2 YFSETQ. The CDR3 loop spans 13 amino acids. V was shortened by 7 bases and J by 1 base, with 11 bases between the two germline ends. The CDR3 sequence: CASRGPINYGYTF. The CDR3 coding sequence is TGCGCCAGCCGGGGACCGATTAACTATGGCTACACCTTC.

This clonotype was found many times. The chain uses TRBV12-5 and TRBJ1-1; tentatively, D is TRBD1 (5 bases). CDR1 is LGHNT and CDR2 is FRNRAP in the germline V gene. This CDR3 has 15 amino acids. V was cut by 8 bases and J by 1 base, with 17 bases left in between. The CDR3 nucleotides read TGTGCTAGTTCTCCTCAGGTCAGGGCGAACACTGAAGCTTTCTTT. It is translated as CASSPQVRANTEAFF.

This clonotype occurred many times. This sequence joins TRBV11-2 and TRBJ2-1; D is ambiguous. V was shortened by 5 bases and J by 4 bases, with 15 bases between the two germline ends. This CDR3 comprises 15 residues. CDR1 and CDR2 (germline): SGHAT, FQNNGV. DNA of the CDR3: TGTGCCAGCAGCCCACCCGGGCCAGCATACAATGAGCAGTTCTTC. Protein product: CASSPPGPAYNEQFF.

The CDR3: CAITSGGGYNEQFF. In DNA, the CDR3 is TGTGCCATTACTAGCGGGGGGGGCTACAATGAGCAGTTCTTC. This chain links TRBV10-3 with TRBJ2-1, with 13 bases identical to TRBD2. V lost 9 bases and J lost 3; bases outside the gene matches: 2. CDR3 length: 14 amino acids. The germline CDR1 and CDR2 sequences are ENHRY and SYGVKD.

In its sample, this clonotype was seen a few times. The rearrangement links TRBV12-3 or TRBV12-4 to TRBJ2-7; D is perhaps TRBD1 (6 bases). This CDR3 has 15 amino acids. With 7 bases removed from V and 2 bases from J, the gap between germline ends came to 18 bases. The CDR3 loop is CASTIHRDTTYEQYF. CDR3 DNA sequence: TGTGCCAGCACTATACACCGGGACACAACCTACGAGCAGTACTTC.

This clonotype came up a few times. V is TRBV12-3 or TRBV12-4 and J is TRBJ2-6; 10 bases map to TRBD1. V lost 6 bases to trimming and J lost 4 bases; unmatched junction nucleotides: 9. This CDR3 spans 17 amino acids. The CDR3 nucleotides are TGTGCCAGCAGGAACCGGGACAGGGGTTCGGGGGCCAACGTCCTGACTTTC. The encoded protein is CASRNRDRGSGANVLTF.

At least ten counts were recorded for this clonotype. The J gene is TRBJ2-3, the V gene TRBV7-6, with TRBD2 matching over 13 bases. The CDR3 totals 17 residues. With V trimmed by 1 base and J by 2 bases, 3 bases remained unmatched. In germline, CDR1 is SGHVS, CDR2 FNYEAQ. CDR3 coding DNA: TGTGCCAGCAGCTTAGGACTAGCGGGGGGATTCACAGATACGCAGTATTTT. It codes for CASSLGLAGGFTDTQYF.